This T cell receptor (beta chain) came from a study of cytomegalovirus exposure and HLA in healthy donors. Study conclusions and caveats: The study flagged 150 to 200 TCR beta chains as cytomegalovirus-associated. The study found most TCR sequences rare, yet found some public TCRs in many donors. One later analysis, an examination of the roughly 110 validation repertoires, found that first-cohort TCR clusters tended to co-occur in them.

About this clone: Antigen specificity is unknown.

Germline V gene sequence: CDR1 MNHNS, CDR2 SASEGT. Trimming left V 0 bases short and J 4 bases short, with 15 bases between. This CDR3 is built from 16 residues. Data came from immunoSEQ multiplex PCR; TCRdb stores just in-frame clones and leaves some out. Of 150,000 or so clones listed, about 90% are singletons. The TCR comes from a woman aged 25 to 39 in good health and CMV-seropositive. The specimen was PBMCs. The chain combines TRBV6-1 with TRBJ1-1, with D maybe TRBD1 (6 bases). The CDR3 DNA is TGTGCCAGCAGTGAAGCCTCGGGAGGGGGGGGCACTGAAGCTTTCTTT. Its translation: CASSEASGGGGTEAFF.